The 19 T cell receptor beta chains presented below share a single source sample, sequenced in a study of cytomegalovirus exposure and HLA in healthy donors. The assay was immunoSEQ multiplex PCR, and TCRdb's table has in-frame clones only and misses some. The sample includes 90,000 to 100,000 clones, around nine tenths of them seen just once. The sample was PBMCs. Every receptor here comes from a woman aged 25-40 years in good health and CMV-seronegative.

This clone was counted between two and nine times. J is TRBJ2-7 and V is TRBV6-5, with 8 bases that match TRBD1. This CDR3 spans 15 amino acids. The germline V gene encodes CDR1 MNHEY and CDR2 SVGAGI. V gave up 6 bases and J gave up 0 bases; unmatched junction bases: 7. This CDR3 reads CASRLRDRYSYEQYF. The CDR3 nucleotides are TGTGCCAGCAGATTACGGGACAGGTACTCCTACGAGCAGTACTTC.

CDR3 DNA sequence: TGTGCCAGCAGCGTACGACTAGCCGAGACCCAGTACTTC. Its translation is CASSVRLAETQYF. This chain links TRBV9 with TRBJ2-5; TRBD2 matches at 7 bases. J lost 5 bases, V lost 1 base, and 2 bases had no gene match. Germline CDR1 and CDR2: SGDLS and YYNGEE. This CDR3 contains 13 residues.

The V gene is TRBV20-1, the J gene TRBJ2-5; D might be TRBD2 (5 bases). Between the trimmed V and J ends, which lost 5 bases and 5 bases, there was a span of 6 bases. This CDR3 has 10 amino acids. Looked up from germline, CDR1 is DFQATT and CDR2 is SNEGSKA (reference sequence). The CDR3 region is CSAPGETQYF. CDR3 coding DNA: TGCAGTGCTCCGGGGGAGACCCAGTACTTC.

This chain joins TRBV6-5 and TRBJ2-1, with unresolved D. The V end was cut by 7 bases, the J end by 1 base, with 8 bases between. The CDR3 is made up of 13 amino acids. The germline gives CDR1 MNHEY, CDR2 SVGAGI. DNA of the CDR3: TGTGCCAGCACGACATCGTCCTACAATGAGCAGTTCTTC. This gives the protein CASTTSSYNEQFF.

This clone came up once. The rearrangement uses TRBV5-5 and TRBJ2-2; TRBD2 matches 7 bases. The ends lost 2 bases at V and 9 bases at J; junction bases unmatched: 7. CDR1 and CDR2 (germline): SGHKS, YYEKEE (reference sequence). This CDR3 is built from 14 residues. DNA of the CDR3: TGTGCCAGCAGCTTAAGGGAGGGGACGAGGGAGCTGTTTTTT. It yields the protein CASSLREGTRELFF.

This chain uses TRBV5-1 with TRBJ2-3; tentative D call: TRBD1 (7 bases). This CDR3 region has 15 residues. V shed 4 bases and J shed 4 bases, with 16 bases lying between them. The germline V gene has CDR1 SGHRS and CDR2 YFSETQ. The CDR3 here is CASSPHTGEADTQYF. The CDR3 bases are TGCGCCAGCAGCCCTCACACAGGGGAGGCAGATACGCAGTATTTT. Looking up the rest from reference TRBV5-1 and TRBJ2-3 gives the full variable domain: KAGVTQTPRYLIKTRGQQVTLSCSPISGHRSVSWYQQTPGQGLQFLFEYFSETQRNKGNFPGRFSGRQFSNSRSEMNVSTLELGDSALYLCASSPHTGEADTQYFGPGTRLTVL.

The chain joins TRBV2 to TRBJ1-1, with D possibly being TRBD1 (5 bases). From germline, CDR1 is SNHLY and CDR2 FYNNEI. This CDR3 region has 14 residues. The ends were cut back, 1 base at V and 6 bases at J, with 12 bases in the middle. The chain's CDR3 is CASSEDGKGPEAFF. Written as DNA, the CDR3 is TGTGCCAGCAGTGAAGACGGAAAGGGGCCTGAAGCTTTCTTT. Full variable domain (rest looked up from reference TRBV2 and TRBJ1-1): EPEVTQTPSHQVTQMGQEVILRCVPISNHLYFYWYRQILGQKVEFLVSFYNNEISEKSEIFDDQFSVERPDGSNFTLKIRSTKLEDSAMYFCASSEDGKGPEAFFGQGTRLTVV.

This chain links TRBV18 with TRBJ2-1, with 9 nucleotides matching TRBD1. Trimming at V came to 3 bases and at J to 7 bases, leaving 7 bases not matched to a gene. The CDR3 is made up of 15 amino acids. Germline assignment: CDR1 KGHSH and CDR2 LQKENI. The DNA for the CDR3 is TGTGCCAGCTCACCCCGGGACAGGGTCGGAAATGAGCAGTTCTTC. It translates to CASSPRDRVGNEQFF. The whole variable domain, filled in from reference TRBV18 and TRBJ2-1, reads NAGVMQNPRHLVRRRGQEARLRCSPMKGHSHVYWYRQLPEEGLKFMVYLQKENIIDESGMPKERFSAEFPKEGPSILRIQQVVRGDSAAYFCASSPRDRVGNEQFFGPGTRLTVL.

Of note for this clone: Its ends do not fully match the called genes, so a read error is possible. This rearrangement joins TRBV5-1 to TRBJ2-3, with 12 bases aligning to TRBD2. Germline lookup yields CDR1 SGHRS and CDR2 YFSETQ. The CDR3 has 15 residues. The CDR3 DNA sequence: TGCGCCAGCACCTTGCTAGCGGGAGGGACAGATACGCAGTATTTT. Translation gives CASTLLAGGTDTQYF.

The chain couples TRBV14 to TRBJ2-1; TRBD2 aligns across 10 bases. The CDR3 is 16 amino acids. Unmatched junction bases numbered 6, after V lost 1 base and J lost 6 bases. Germline V CDR1 and CDR2: SGHDN, FVKESK. The CDR3 loop is CASSQVRASGGNEQFF. CDR3 DNA: TGTGCCAGCAGCCAAGTCAGGGCTAGCGGGGGCAATGAGCAGTTCTTC.

This chain links TRBV27 with TRBJ2-7; 8 positions match TRBD1. The CDR3 sequence is 19 residues long. CDR1 and CDR2 from the germline V gene are MNHEY and SMNVEV (reference sequence). V lost 5 bases to trimming and J lost 0 bases; unmatched junction nucleotides: 18. DNA for the CDR3: TGTGCCAGCAGTCCCAGGACAGGGTTTAACTTCCCGAGCTCCTACGAGCAGTACTTC. Its protein is CASSPRTGFNFPSSYEQYF.

The V gene is TRBV19, the J gene TRBJ2-7, with TRBD1 matching 7 bases. The CDR3 covers 14 residues. Germline assignment: CDR1 LNHDA and CDR2 SQIVND (reference sequence). After removal of 5 bases from V and 7 bases from J, the junction contained 11 bases not matched to a gene. CDR3 loop: CASSRGQVWGEQYF. The CDR3 nucleotides read TGTGCCAGTAGTCGTGGACAGGTTTGGGGTGAGCAGTACTTC.

This clone was counted a single time. The V call is TRBV14, the J call TRBJ1-6; TRBD1 matches 7 bases. Germline V lookup: CDR1 SGHDN, CDR2 FVKESK. Trimming at V came to 4 bases and at J to 5 bases, leaving 5 bases not matched to a gene. The CDR3 extends over 15 amino acids. CDR3 nucleotides: TGTGCCAGCAGCCGCGGGACAGTAAATAATTCACCCCTCCACTTT. Translating gives CASSRGTVNNSPLHF.

The sample holds one count of this clone. The chain recombines TRBV5-4 with TRBJ2-7; 11 bases match TRBD2. V dropped 4 bases and J dropped 3; count of bases not matched to a gene: 6. Germline values: CDR1 SGHNT, CDR2 YYREEE (reference sequence). The CDR3 has 15 residues. The CDR3 loop is CASSTLAGGFYEQYF. The DNA of the CDR3 is TGTGCCAGCAGCACTCTAGCGGGAGGATTCTACGAGCAGTACTTC.

The chain links TRBV7-9 to TRBJ2-3, with a possible D match to TRBD1 (6 bases). CDR1 is SEHNR and CDR2 is FQNEAQ in the germline V gene (reference sequence). Between the trimmed V and J ends, which lost 1 base and 6 bases, there was a span of 11 bases. The CDR3 is made up of 14 amino acids. In DNA form, the CDR3 reads TGTGCCAGCAGCTTAGTGGGGGCCCGTGATACGCAGTATTTT. Its translation is CASSLVGARDTQYF.

This clone was picked up one time. The chain has TRBV29-1 and TRBJ1-2, with 8 bases lining up with TRBD1. With V trimmed by 5 bases and J by 3 bases, 11 bases remained unmatched. Germline values: CDR1 SQVTM, CDR2 ANQGSEA. The CDR3 runs to 15 residues. CDR3 sequence reads: CSVPGRTGLYYGYTF. DNA for the CDR3: TGCAGCGTTCCTGGGAGGACAGGGCTGTACTATGGCTACACCTTC.

This clone has a single count. V usage is TRBV6-1 and J usage is TRBJ1-3; 10 nucleotides align to TRBD1. V trimming: 4 bases; J trimming: 6 bases; junction bases outside the gene matches: 9. Per germline, CDR1 MNHNS and CDR2 SASEGT. The CDR3 is 16 amino acids. In nucleotides, the CDR3 is TGTGCCAGCAGTGCGACAGGACAGGGGGTAGTAAACACCATATATTTT. Translated: CASSATGQGVVNTIYF.

The chain has TRBV28 and TRBJ2-7; D is possibly TRBD2 (5 bases). The CDR3 covers 14 residues. Germline V lookup: CDR1 MDHEN, CDR2 SYDVKM. The V gene lost 6 bases and the J gene lost 2 bases, with 14 bases spanning the gap. CDR3 nucleotides: TGTGCCAGCAGCACCCCGGGGTCCCCCTACGAGCAGTACTTC. Translation: CASSTPGSPYEQYF. Full variable domain (rest looked up from reference TRBV28 and TRBJ2-7): DVKVTQSSRYLVKRTGEKVFLECVQDMDHENMFWYRQDPGLGLRLIYFSYDVKMKEKGDIPEGYSVSREKKERFSLILESASTNQTSMYLCASSTPGSPYEQYFGPGTRLTVT.

The chain employs TRBV7-9 and TRBJ2-7, with a tentative D call TRBD2 (6 bases). V was trimmed by 3 bases and J by 4 bases, leaving 10 bases between them. The CDR3 totals 13 residues. Germline V CDR1 and CDR2: SEHNR, FQNEAQ (reference sequence). The CDR3 sequence: CASSLTRSYEQYF. The DNA of the CDR3 is TGTGCCAGCAGCTTGACTAGAAGTTACGAGCAGTACTTC. The full variable domain, in which reference TRBV7-9 and TRBJ2-7 provide the parts outside the CDR3, is DTGVSQNPRHKITKRGQNVTFRCDPISEHNRLYWYRQTLGQGPEFLTYFQNEAQLEKSRLLSDRFSAERPKGSFSTLEIQRTEQGDSAMYLCASSLTRSYEQYFGPGTRLTVT.